The next 26 T cell receptor beta chains were all read from a single sample in a study of technical replicates of blood from a few donors. TCRdb's copy holds only in-frame clones and misses some; the assay was immunoSEQ multiplex PCR. Of 80,000 or so clones detected, roughly 98% appear once; the ten largest clones hold 0.12% to 0.15%. Sequenced material: T cells isolated from PBMCs. Receptor source: a human donor in good health.

The CDR3 region has the DNA TGTGCCAGCAGAGAAACAGGGGGCGGCCTTGAAGCTTTCTTT. Its translation is CASRETGGGLEAFF. This chain links TRBV5-4 with TRBJ1-1, with 9 nucleotides matching TRBD1. Germline loops: CDR1 SGHNT, CDR2 YYREEE (reference sequence). V shed 5 bases and J 7 bases; nucleotides not matched to a gene: 9. CDR3 size: 14 residues.

The rearrangement links TRBV18 to TRBJ1-5, with D unclear. The CDR3 is 13 amino acids. Trimming removed 2 bases at V and 2 bases at J, with 4 bases between. The germline V gene has CDR1 KGHSH and CDR2 LQKENI. CDR3 DNA: TGTGCCAGCTCACCAGAGCGCAATCAGCCCCAGCATTTT. This sequence encodes CASSPERNQPQHF.

The genes are TRBV11-2 and TRBJ2-3; TRBD2 agrees at 12 bases. This CDR3 is built from 17 residues. J gave up 4 bases and V 3 bases, and 8 bases lay outside the gene matches. The germline V gene has CDR1 SGHAT and CDR2 FQNNGV. The CDR3: CASSFQRLAGEPDTQYF. The DNA for the CDR3 is TGTGCCAGCAGCTTCCAAAGACTAGCGGGAGAACCAGATACGCAGTATTTT.

This clone was counted a single time. V gene TRBV9 combines with J gene TRBJ2-7; tentatively, D is TRBD1 (6 bases). Trimming took 4 bases from V and 2 from J, leaving 16 bases between them. CDR1 and CDR2 (germline): SGDLS, YYNGEE. This CDR3 is 15 amino acids long. This chain's CDR3 is CASSPQGRVTYEQYF. As DNA, the CDR3 is TGTGCCAGCAGCCCACAGGGTCGAGTAACCTACGAGCAGTACTTC.

The chain recombines TRBV27 with TRBJ1-2; D is ambiguous. The V gene's germline CDR1 is MNHEY and CDR2 SMNVEV (reference sequence). There are 13 residues in the CDR3. Trimming left V 4 bases short and J 1 base short, with 7 bases between. CDR3 in amino acids: CASSWEGNYGYTF. CDR3 coding DNA: TGTGCCAGCAGTTGGGAGGGTAACTATGGCTACACCTTC.

The gene calls are TRBV7-2 and TRBJ2-7, with D perhaps TRBD1 (5 bases). The germline gives CDR1 SGHTA, CDR2 FQGNSA. Trimming took 1 base from V and 2 from J, leaving 12 bases between them. The CDR3 extends over 15 amino acids. This CDR3 reads CASSLDPGPTYEQYF. CDR3 nucleotide sequence: TGTGCCAGCAGCTTAGACCCAGGGCCTACCTACGAGCAGTACTTC.

V usage is TRBV2 and J usage is TRBJ2-3, with 8 positions matching TRBD2. The V segment lost 6 bases and the J segment 0 bases; nucleotides outside the gene matches: 8. Germline V gives CDR1 SNHLY, CDR2 FYNNEI. The CDR3 totals 16 residues. The CDR3 bases are TGTGCCAGCAGCCCCCGGGGGGGGACTAGCACAGATACGCAGTATTTT. Encoded protein: CASSPRGGTSTDTQYF.

The chain has TRBV15 and TRBJ2-1; the match to TRBD2 covers 9 bases. Germline CDR1 and CDR2: LNHNV and YYDKDF (reference sequence). Trimming at V came to 0 bases and at J to 6 bases, leaving 6 bases not matched to a gene. CDR3 length: 16 amino acids. In DNA form, the CDR3 reads TGTGCCACCAGCAGAGATGGCGGGGGGGCCATCAATGAGCAGTTCTTC. As protein: CATSRDGGGAINEQFF.

This clone has a single count. This chain links TRBV7-8 with TRBJ2-1; D is unresolved. The V and J ends lost 5 bases and 0 bases respectively, with 26 bases between them. The germline V gene encodes CDR1 SGHVS and CDR2 FQNEAQ. This CDR3 has 20 amino acids. CDR3 protein: CASSPVMGLPVVNSYNEQFF. CDR3 DNA sequence: TGTGCCAGCAGCCCGGTGATGGGCCTACCCGTGGTCAACTCCTACAATGAGCAGTTCTTC. The whole variable domain, filled in from reference TRBV7-8 and TRBJ2-1, reads GAGVSQSPRYKVAKRGQDVALRCDPISGHVSLFWYQQALGQGPEFLTYFQNEAQLDKSGLPSDRFFAERPEGSVSTLKIQRTQQEDSAVYLCASSPVMGLPVVNSYNEQFFGPGTRLTVL.

V is TRBV14 and J is TRBJ2-7; D is perhaps TRBD1 (5 bases). V lost 0 bases and J 4 bases, leaving 7 bases between the germline ends. Germline CDR1 SGHDN, CDR2 FVKESK. The CDR3 loop spans 13 amino acids. The chain's CDR3 is CASSQETVYEQYF. For the CDR3, the DNA is TGTGCCAGCAGCCAAGAGACAGTTTACGAGCAGTACTTC. The full variable domain, its missing parts supplied by reference TRBV14 and TRBJ2-7, is EAGVTQFPSHSVIEKGQTVTLRCDPISGHDNLYWYRRVMGKEIKFLLHFVKESKQDESGMPNNRFLAERTGGTYSTLKVQPAELEDSGVYFCASSQETVYEQYFGPGTRLTVT.

The chain carries TRBV7-9 and TRBJ2-1, with 10 bases matching TRBD2. V trimming: 7 bases; J trimming: 4 bases; junction bases outside the gene matches: 4. CDR3 length: 14 amino acids. CDR1 SEHNR and CDR2 FQNEAQ come from the germline V gene (reference sequence). This CDR3 is CASNPSGGYNEQFF. The CDR3 bases are TGTGCCAGCAACCCTAGCGGGGGATACAATGAGCAGTTCTTC.

The chain couples TRBV7-3 to TRBJ2-2; 7 bases fit TRBD2. This CDR3 has 16 residues. Trimming at V came to 2 bases and at J to 6 bases, leaving 9 bases not matched to a gene. Germline V gives CDR1 SGHTA, CDR2 FQGTGA. DNA for the CDR3: TGTGCCAGCAGCTTATCTGCGGCTAGCGGCCCCGGGGAGCTGTTTTTT. It translates to CASSLSAASGPGELFF.

The DNA of the CDR3 is TGCGCCAGCAGCTTGGGACTAGCGGGGGGGCTAGCCTACAATGAGCAGTTCTTC. Amino acids: CASSLGLAGGLAYNEQFF. V and J are TRBV5-1 and TRBJ2-1, with 14 bases matching TRBD2. This CDR3 is built from 18 residues. Germline lookup yields CDR1 SGHRS and CDR2 YFSETQ. Unmatched junction bases numbered 4, after V lost 0 bases and J lost 2 bases.

V gene TRBV6-4 combines with J gene TRBJ1-1, with unresolved D. The germline CDR1 and CDR2 sequences are MRHNA and SNTAGT. Trimming removed 8 bases at V and 1 base at J, with 11 bases between. The CDR3 totals 13 residues. CDR3: CASRRAENTEAFF. DNA for the CDR3: TGTGCCAGCCGTCGAGCGGAGAACACTGAAGCTTTCTTT.

The chain employs TRBV9 and TRBJ2-7; TRBD1 matches 11 bases. Losses at the gene ends were 4 bases for V and 6 bases for J; bases not matched to a gene: 6. The CDR3 has 14 residues. The V gene's germline CDR1 is SGDLS and CDR2 YYNGEE. The CDR3 loop is CASSFGQGALEQYF. The CDR3 DNA reads TGTGCCAGCAGCTTCGGACAGGGGGCTCTCGAGCAGTACTTC.

The gene calls are TRBV30 and TRBJ2-7; no clear D gene. The CDR3 covers 12 residues. CDR1 is GTSNPN and CDR2 is SVGIG in the germline V gene (reference sequence). V lost 2 bases, J lost 0 bases, and 5 bases lay in between. The CDR3 bases are TGTGCCTGGAGTATATTCTCCTACGAGCAGTACTTC. The encoded protein is CAWSIFSYEQYF.

The chain employs TRBV28 and TRBJ1-2; 7 bases map to TRBD1. V trimming: 1 base; J trimming: 4 bases; junction bases outside the gene matches: 9. Germline-derived CDR1 and CDR2 are MDHEN and SYDVKM. This CDR3 is 16 amino acids long. CDR3 amino acids: CASSLLAGGSSYGYTF. CDR3 nucleotide sequence: TGTGCCAGCAGTTTATTAGCAGGGGGTAGTAGCTATGGCTACACCTTC.

The rearrangement joins TRBV5-1 to TRBJ2-3; 7 nucleotides match TRBD1. This CDR3 spans 16 amino acids. V gave up 4 bases and J gave up 1 base; unmatched junction bases: 9. From germline, CDR1 is SGHRS and CDR2 YFSETQ. The CDR3 is CASSRQGEGRTDTQYF. In DNA, the CDR3 is TGCGCCAGCAGCCGACAGGGCGAGGGGCGCACAGATACGCAGTATTTT.

This sequence joins TRBV7-2 and TRBJ2-3, with 9 bases aligning to TRBD2. Germline CDR1 reads SGHTA; CDR2 reads FQGNSA. This CDR3 contains 15 residues. The V and J ends lost 5 bases and 2 bases, in that order; junction bases with no gene match: 5. The CDR3 region is CASSPTSGYTDTQYF. DNA for the CDR3: TGTGCCAGCAGCCCGACTAGCGGCTACACAGATACGCAGTATTTT. Together with reference TRBV7-2 and TRBJ2-3, the CDR3 gives the full variable domain: GAGVSQSPSNKVTEKGKDVELRCDPISGHTALYWYRQSLGQGLEFLIYFQGNSAPDKSGLPSDRFSAERTGGSVSTLTIQRTQQEDSAVYLCASSPTSGYTDTQYFGPGTRLTVL.

This clone was counted between two and nine times. The rearrangement joins TRBV5-4 to TRBJ2-2; tentatively, D is TRBD2 (6 bases). The CDR3 is made up of 14 amino acids. Per the germline V gene, CDR1 is SGHNT and CDR2 is YYREEE (reference sequence). The V gene lost 3 bases and the J gene lost 0 bases, with 6 bases spanning the gap. This CDR3 is CASSWGANTGELFF. In DNA form, the CDR3 reads TGTGCCAGCAGCTGGGGGGCGAACACCGGGGAGCTGTTTTTT.

The V call is TRBV19, the J call TRBJ2-4, with 14 bases identical to TRBD2. Losses at the gene ends were 4 bases for V and 6 bases for J; bases not matched to a gene: 8. CDR3 size: 17 residues. CDR1 is LNHDA, CDR2 SQIVND, per germline (reference sequence). This chain's CDR3 is CASSKLLGLAGGNIQYF. The CDR3 coding sequence is TGTGCCAGTAGTAAATTACTCGGACTAGCGGGGGGAAACATTCAGTACTTC.

J is TRBJ1-1 and V is TRBV28; D remains ambiguous. Trimming took off 6 bases at V and 1 base at J, with 15 bases between the two ends. Per germline, CDR1 MDHEN and CDR2 SYDVKM. CDR3 length equals 15 residues. CDR3 DNA sequence: TGTGCCAGCAGCCCCCTTATCGCTACGAACACTGAAGCTTTCTTT. Protein product: CASSPLIATNTEAFF.

This sequence joins TRBV6-5 and TRBJ2-1; 7 positions match TRBD2. CDR1 MNHEY and CDR2 SVGAGI come from the germline V gene. The CDR3 has 15 residues. J was trimmed by 7 bases and V by 0 bases; bases with no gene match: 6. CDR3 in DNA: TGTGCCAGCAGTTACTCAGCCTCGGGGGGTAATGAGCAGTTCTTC. This sequence encodes CASSYSASGGNEQFF.

This sequence joins TRBV5-5 and TRBJ2-5, with 9 bases lining up with TRBD2. Germline loops: CDR1 SGHKS, CDR2 YYEKEE (reference sequence). The ends lost 4 bases at V and 2 bases at J; junction bases unmatched: 21. The CDR3 has 20 amino acids. CDR3: CASSRSFRLAARSPQETQYF. CDR3 nucleotides: TGTGCCAGCAGCCGTTCTTTTCGACTAGCGGCCCGAAGTCCTCAAGAGACCCAGTACTTC. Complete variable domain (other parts from reference TRBV5-5 and TRBJ2-5): DAGVTQSPTHLIKTRGQQVTLRCSPISGHKSVSWYQQVLGQGPQFIFQYYEKEERGRGNFPDRFSARQFPNYSSELNVNALLLGDSALYLCASSRSFRLAARSPQETQYFGPGTRLLVL.

The chain links TRBV19 to TRBJ1-4; the D is unclear. The ends were cut back, 1 base at V and 7 bases at J, with 7 bases in the middle. The germline CDR1 and CDR2 sequences are LNHDA and SQIVND (reference sequence). This CDR3 contains 13 residues. CDR3 sequence (DNA): TGTGCCAGTAGTATAGGGGCCTTTGAAAAACTGTTTTTT. It encodes CASSIGAFEKLFF.

The rearrangement joins TRBV11-3 to TRBJ2-7; maybe TRBD1 (6 bases). Trimming removed 4 bases from V and 2 bases from J, with 18 bases in between. The CDR3 runs to 16 residues. Germline V gives CDR1 SGHNT, CDR2 YENEEA. The CDR3 coding sequence is TGTGCCAGCAGCTCTTGCCGGGACAAATACACCTACGAGCAGTACTTC. This gives the protein CASSSCRDKYTYEQYF.